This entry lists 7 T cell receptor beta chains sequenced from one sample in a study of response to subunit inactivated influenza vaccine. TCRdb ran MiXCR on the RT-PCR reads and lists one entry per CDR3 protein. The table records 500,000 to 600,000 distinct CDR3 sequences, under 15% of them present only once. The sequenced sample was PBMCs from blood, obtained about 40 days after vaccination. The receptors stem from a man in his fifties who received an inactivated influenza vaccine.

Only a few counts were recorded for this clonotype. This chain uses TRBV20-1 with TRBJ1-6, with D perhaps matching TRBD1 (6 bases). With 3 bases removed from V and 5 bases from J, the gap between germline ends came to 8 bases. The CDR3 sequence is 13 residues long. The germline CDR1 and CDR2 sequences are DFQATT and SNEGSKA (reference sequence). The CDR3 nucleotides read TGCAGTGCTAGGGACAGCAATAATTCACCCCTCCACTTT. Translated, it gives CSARDSNNSPLHF.

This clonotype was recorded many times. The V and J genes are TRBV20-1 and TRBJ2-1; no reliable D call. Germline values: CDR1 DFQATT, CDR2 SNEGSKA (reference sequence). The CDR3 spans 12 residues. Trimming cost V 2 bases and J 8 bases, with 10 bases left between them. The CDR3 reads CSARRETYEQFF. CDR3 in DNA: TGCAGTGCTAGACGTGAGACCTATGAGCAGTTCTTC.

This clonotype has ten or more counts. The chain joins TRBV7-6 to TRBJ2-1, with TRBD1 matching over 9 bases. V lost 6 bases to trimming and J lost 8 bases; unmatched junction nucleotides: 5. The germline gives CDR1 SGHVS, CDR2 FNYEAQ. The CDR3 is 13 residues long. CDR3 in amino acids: CASSLQGADEQFF. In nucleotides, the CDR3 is TGTGCCAGCAGTTTACAGGGGGCAGATGAGCAGTTCTTC.

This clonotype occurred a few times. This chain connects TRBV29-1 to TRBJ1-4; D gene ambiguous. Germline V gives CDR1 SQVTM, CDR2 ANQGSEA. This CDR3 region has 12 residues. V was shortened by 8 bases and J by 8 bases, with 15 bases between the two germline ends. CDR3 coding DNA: TGCAGCTTTAGGAGTGGAACGGAAAAACTGTTTTTT. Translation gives CSFRSGTEKLFF.

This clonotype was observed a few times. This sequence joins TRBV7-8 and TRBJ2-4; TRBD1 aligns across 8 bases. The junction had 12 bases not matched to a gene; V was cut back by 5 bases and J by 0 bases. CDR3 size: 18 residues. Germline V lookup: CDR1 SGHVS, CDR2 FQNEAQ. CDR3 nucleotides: TGTGCCAGCAGCAGCCGGGACAGGCAGGGGATAGCCAAAAACATTCAGTACTTC. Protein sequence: CASSSRDRQGIAKNIQYF.

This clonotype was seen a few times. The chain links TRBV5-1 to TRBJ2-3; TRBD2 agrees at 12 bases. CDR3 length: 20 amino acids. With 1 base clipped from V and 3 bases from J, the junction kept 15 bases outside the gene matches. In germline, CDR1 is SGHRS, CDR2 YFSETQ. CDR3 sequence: CASSLPTSGSKETRTDTQYF. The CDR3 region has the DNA TGCGCCAGCAGCTTGCCGACTAGCGGGAGCAAAGAGACGAGAACAGATACGCAGTATTTT.

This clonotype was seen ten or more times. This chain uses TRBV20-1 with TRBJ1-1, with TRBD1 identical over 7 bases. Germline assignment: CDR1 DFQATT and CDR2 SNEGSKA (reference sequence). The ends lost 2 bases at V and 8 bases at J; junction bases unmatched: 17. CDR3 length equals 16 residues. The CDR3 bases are TGCAGTGCTAGACAGGGGGGACGGCGGTTGGGCTTCGAAGCTTTCTTT. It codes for CSARQGGRRLGFEAFF.